This is a list of T cell receptor beta chains from one sample in a study of OX40 agonist ivuxolimab in advanced cancers. Some clones are missing from TCRdb's copy, which holds only in-frame ones; the method was immunoSEQ multiplex PCR. Here the sample spans 70,000 or so clones, around 90% being singletons. The sample in question was CD4+ or CD8+ T cells sorted from blood, obtained in a trial of the OX40 agonist ivuxolimab. These receptors were obtained from an adult with an advanced solid tumor such as melanoma, head and neck, liver or kidney cancer. Each CDR3 is given with its conserved first and last residue. The D gene is left open where the match is weak. Expanded clones get a size class; other rows say once, few or many, or leave the size out.

J gene	D gene	clone size	V gene	CDR3 DNA	CDR3 protein
TRBJ2-7	NA	NA	TRBV6-1	TGTGCCACCGACAGGAGTTACGAGCAGTACTTC	CATDRSYEQYF
TRBJ1-2	NA	NA	TRBV7-2	TGTGCCAGCAGCCCGACCGATTTCTATGGCTACACCTTC	CASSPTDFYGYTF
TRBJ2-2	NA	NA	TRBV11-1	TGTGCCAGCAGCCTTATCCCCCCCCGGGCCGGGGAGCTGTTTTTT	CASSLIPPRAGELFF
TRBJ2-2	TRBD2	NA	TRBV30	TGTGCCTGGAGTGTAAGCGGGAGGGCATCCGGGGAGCTGTTTTTT	CAWSVSGRASGELFF
TRBJ1-3	NA	once	TRBV10-2	TGCGCCAGCACCTCGCCGCAGCGGGGGCCCGGAAACACCATATATTTT	CASTSPQRGPGNTIYF
TRBJ1-4	NA	NA	TRBV11-2	TGTGCCAGCAGCTTAGATCTGGGGTGGGCTGAAAAACTGTTTTTT	CASSLDLGWAEKLFF
TRBJ2-3	NA	NA	TRBV7-9	TGTGCCAGCATCTCTCTGGCTAGCACAGATACGCAGTATTTT	CASISLASTDTQYF
TRBJ2-7	TRBD1	NA	TRBV2	TGTGCCAGCAGTGACGCCAGGGGGTCAGGCGAGCAGTACTTC	CASSDARGSGEQYF
TRBJ2-5	TRBD1	NA	TRBV5-1	TGCGCCAGCAGCCATGGGACAGAAGAGACCCAGTACTTC	CASSHGTEETQYF
TRBJ2-7	NA	NA	TRBV11-1	TGTGCCAGCAGCCCCTGGGCAGGCACCTACGAGCAGTACTTC	CASSPWAGTYEQYF